Listed below are T cell receptor beta chains from one sample, sequenced in a study of shared clonotypes between healthy human individuals. Method: immunoSEQ multiplex PCR; TCRdb's copy keeps in-frame clones and lacks some. The profile shows millions of clones, roughly 94% of them singletons. Sample: naive CD4+ T cells sorted from blood. These receptors were obtained from a man aged 18-30 years in good health. The CDR3 runs from the conserved cysteine through the conserved F or W. The order of the fields is D gene, V gene, J gene, clone size, CDR3 DNA, CDR3 protein. D genes are given only for firm matches. Expanded clones get a size class; other rows say once, few or many, or leave the size out.

>.|TRBV18|TRBJ1-6|.
TGTGCCAGCTCACAGGGGACGGAGAATTCACCCCTCCACTTT
CASSQGTENSPLHF
>.|TRBV6-1|TRBJ1-3|.
TGTGCCAGCAGTGAGGGAACTGCGGTCTCTGGAAACACCATATATTTT
CASSEGTAVSGNTIYF
>TRBD1|TRBV6-1|TRBJ1-2|.
TGTGCCAGTAGACAGGGTCTTAGCTATGGCTACACCTTC
CASRQGLSYGYTF
>.|TRBV7-8|TRBJ1-2|.
TGTGCCAGCAGCTTGGTTGGGGGTGGCTACACCTTC
CASSLVGGGYTF
>.|TRBV7-2|TRBJ2-2|.
TGTGCCAGCAGCCAACAGGGACCCGGGGAGCTGTTTTTT
CASSQQGPGELFF
>TRBD2|TRBV28|TRBJ2-7|.
TGTGCCAGCAGTCCGGGAGGACTACGCTACGAGCAGTACTTC
CASSPGGLRYEQYF
>TRBD1|TRBV19|TRBJ2-5|.
TGTGCCAGTAGTATTGAAAACAGGGGAGAGACCCAGTACTTC
CASSIENRGETQYF
>.|TRBV14|TRBJ2-7|.
TGTGCCAGCAGCCAAGGAGCGCTGCCTTCCTACGAGCAGTACTTC
CASSQGALPSYEQYF
>TRBD2|TRBV19|TRBJ2-7|.
TGTGCCAGTCGGGACTTAGGAGCGGGAGCCTACGAGCAGTACTTC
CASRDLGAGAYEQYF
>TRBD2|TRBV6-5|TRBJ2-7|.
TGTGCCAGCAGTTACAGCCTAGCGGGGGGGGAGCAGTACTTC
CASSYSLAGGEQYF
>.|TRBV4-3|TRBJ1-1|.
TGCGCCAGCAGCCAAGATGGTGAGGGCATGGGCACTGAAGCTTTCTTT
CASSQDGEGMGTEAFF
>.|TRBV6-1|TRBJ2-5|.
TGTGCCAGCAGTGGGGGTTTCGGAGCGATGGAGGAGACCCAGTACTTC
CASSGGFGAMEETQYF
>TRBD2|TRBV4-1|TRBJ2-3|.
TGCGCCAGCAGCCTCGATCCTGGACTAGCGGGAAAGGATTTT
CASSLDPGLAGKDF
>.|TRBV15|TRBJ2-2|.
TGTGCCACCAGCAGAGATCAGGGTACCGGGGAGCTGTTTTTT
CATSRDQGTGELFF
>.|TRBV7-2|TRBJ2-3|.
TGTGCCAGCAGCTTATTCCCCGGGAGTCAGACAGATACGCAGTATTTT
CASSLFPGSQTDTQYF
>.|TRBV10-2|TRBJ2-7|.
TGCGCCAGCAGTGTGAGACGCGGGCTTGGGGAGCAGTACTTC
CASSVRRGLGEQYF
>.|TRBV5-8|TRBJ1-1|.
TGTGCCAGCAGGTCTCCGGGACGAAAGAACACTGAAGCTTTCTTT
CASRSPGRKNTEAFF
>TRBD1|TRBV28|TRBJ1-1|.
TGTGCCAGCAGGGGGGACAGGGCCTACACTGAAGCTTTCTTT
CASRGDRAYTEAFF
>.|TRBV4-1|TRBJ2-2|.
TGCGCCAGCAGCCCCACCCTGCCGGGGGCTACCGGGGAGCTGTTTTTT
CASSPTLPGATGELFF
>TRBD2|TRBV11-2|TRBJ2-5|.
TGTGCCAGCAGCCCACGACTAGCGGGGGGCCGGTCTCGGGAGACCCAGTACTTC
CASSPRLAGGRSRETQYF
>.|TRBV2|TRBJ1-2|.
TGTGCCACCAAAGTGGGACGGGACTATGGCTACACCTTC
CATKVGRDYGYTF
>TRBD1|TRBV7-3|TRBJ1-4|once
TGTGCCAGCAGCCCCTTCCCAGGGGGACGTGAAAAACTGTTTTTT
CASSPFPGGREKLFF
>.|TRBV10-1|TRBJ1-6|.
TGCGCCAGCAGCCCCCGGGACCGGGGTTCACCCCTCCACTTT
CASSPRDRGSPLHF
>TRBD2|TRBV18|TRBJ2-7|.
TGTGCCAGCTCACCACCAATAGCGGGAGAGCACGAGCAGTACTTC
CASSPPIAGEHEQYF
>.|TRBV29-1|TRBJ2-7|.
TGCAGCGTAGTAGGCCCGGACGAGCAGTACTTC
CSVVGPDEQYF
>.|TRBV28|TRBJ1-3|.
TGTGCCAGCAGTTTATCTGGAAACACCATATATTTT
CASSLSGNTIYF
>TRBD2|TRBV7-8|TRBJ2-3|.
TGTGCCAGCAGCCTTGGCGGGAGGAAAACAGATACGCAGTATTTT
CASSLGGRKTDTQYF